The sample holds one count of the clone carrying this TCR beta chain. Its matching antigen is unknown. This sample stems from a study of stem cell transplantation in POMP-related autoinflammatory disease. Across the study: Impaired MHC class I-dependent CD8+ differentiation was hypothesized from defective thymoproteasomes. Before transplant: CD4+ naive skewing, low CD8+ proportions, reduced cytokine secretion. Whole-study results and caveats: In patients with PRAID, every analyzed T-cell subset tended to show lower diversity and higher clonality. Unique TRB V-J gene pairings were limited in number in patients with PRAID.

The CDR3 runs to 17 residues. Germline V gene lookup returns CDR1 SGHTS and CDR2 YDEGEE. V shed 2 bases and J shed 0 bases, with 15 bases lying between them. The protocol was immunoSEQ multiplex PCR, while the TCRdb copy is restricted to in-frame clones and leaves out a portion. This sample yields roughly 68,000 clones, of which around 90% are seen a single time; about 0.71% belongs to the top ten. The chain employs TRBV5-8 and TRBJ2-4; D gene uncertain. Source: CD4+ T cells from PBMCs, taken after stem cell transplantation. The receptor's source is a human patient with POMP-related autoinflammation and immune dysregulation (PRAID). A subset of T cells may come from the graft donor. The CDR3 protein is CASSFIEKGLAKNIQYF. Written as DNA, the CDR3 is TGTGCCAGCAGCTTCATAGAGAAAGGTCTAGCCAAAAACATTCAGTACTTC.